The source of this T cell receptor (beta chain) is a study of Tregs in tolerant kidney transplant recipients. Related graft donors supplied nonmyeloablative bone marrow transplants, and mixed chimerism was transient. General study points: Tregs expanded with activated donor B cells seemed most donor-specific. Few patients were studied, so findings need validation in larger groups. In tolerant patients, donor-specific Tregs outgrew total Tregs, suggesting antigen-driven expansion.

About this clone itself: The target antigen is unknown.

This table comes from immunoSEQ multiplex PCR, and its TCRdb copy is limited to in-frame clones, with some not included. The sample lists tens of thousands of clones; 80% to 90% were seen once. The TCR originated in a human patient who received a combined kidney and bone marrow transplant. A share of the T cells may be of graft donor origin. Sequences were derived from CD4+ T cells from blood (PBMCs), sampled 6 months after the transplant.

CDR3 region: CASSGTSGSYEQYF. The CDR3 DNA reads TGTGCCAGTAGCGGGACTAGCGGGAGCTACGAGCAGTACTTC. The genes are TRBV19 and TRBJ2-7, with 14 nucleotides matching TRBD2. CDR3 length: 14 residues. V trimming: 6 bases; J trimming: 3 bases; junction bases outside the gene matches: 1. Germline V gives CDR1 LNHDA, CDR2 SQIVND (reference sequence).